This section outlines one T cell receptor beta chain sequence together with its context. CDR3 length: 12 residues. The V gene's germline CDR1 is SGHNT and CDR2 YENEEA. V shed 5 bases and J shed 7 bases, with 11 bases lying between them. This sample is part of a study of blood T cell repertoires in COVID-19. Overall study context: The United States, Italy and Spain provided the acute and convalescent COVID-19 samples. Sources were T cells, B-cell-depleted T cells, or PBMCs; the material itself was cDNA or gDNA.

Original processing notes: By means of reference gene primer amplification, nucleated cell counts were estimated. Assay used: immunoSEQ multiplex PCR; TCRdb lists only in-frame clones, some missing. V, J and clone size are those of that table, while D and trimming were read from the DNA. This table has approximately 140,000 clones, over 75% appearing once. The chain is built from TRBV11-3 and TRBJ1-1; no clear D. The receptor's source is a man between 65 and 80 years old with active COVID-19. Sequencing used peripheral blood. DNA for the CDR3: TGTGCCAGCAGCGGGAGTTACGGTGAAGCTTTCTTT. Amino acids: CASSGSYGEAFF.